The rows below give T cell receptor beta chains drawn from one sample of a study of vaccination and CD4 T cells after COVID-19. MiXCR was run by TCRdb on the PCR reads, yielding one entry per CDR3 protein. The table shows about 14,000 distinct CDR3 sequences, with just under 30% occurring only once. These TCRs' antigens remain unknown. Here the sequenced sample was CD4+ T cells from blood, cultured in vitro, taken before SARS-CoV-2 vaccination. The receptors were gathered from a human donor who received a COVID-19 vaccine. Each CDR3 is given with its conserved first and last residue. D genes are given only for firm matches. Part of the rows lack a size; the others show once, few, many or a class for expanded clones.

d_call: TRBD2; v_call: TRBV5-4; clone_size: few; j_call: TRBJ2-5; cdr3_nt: TGTGCCAGCAGCTCCCCGGCGGGGGTTCAAGAGACCCAGTACTTC; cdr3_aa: CASSSPAGVQETQYF
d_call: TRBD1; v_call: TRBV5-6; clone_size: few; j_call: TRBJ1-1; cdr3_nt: TGTGCCAGCATCAAAACAGGGGGCGGAGACGCCACTGAAGCTTTCTTT; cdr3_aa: CASIKTGGGDATEAFF
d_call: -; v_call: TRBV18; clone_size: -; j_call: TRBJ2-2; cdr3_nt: TGTGCCAGCTCACCGATCAGCGGGTCCACCGGGGAGCTGTTTTTT; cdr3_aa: CASSPISGSTGELFF
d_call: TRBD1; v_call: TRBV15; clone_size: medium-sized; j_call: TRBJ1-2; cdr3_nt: TGTGCCACCAGCAGGACAGGGGGCGATGGCTACACCTTC; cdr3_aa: CATSRTGGDGYTF
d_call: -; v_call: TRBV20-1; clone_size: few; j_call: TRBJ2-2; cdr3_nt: TGCAGTGCTAGAGATCCAGGGACACGTAACACCGGGGAGCTGTTTTTT; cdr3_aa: CSARDPGTRNTGELFF
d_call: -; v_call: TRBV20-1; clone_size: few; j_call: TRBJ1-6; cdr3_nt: TGCAGTGCTAGCGGACCCGGGACGGAGGGGGGGGGCCTCCACTTT; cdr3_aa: CSASGPGTEGGGLHF
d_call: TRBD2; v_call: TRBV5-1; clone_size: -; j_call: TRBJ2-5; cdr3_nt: TGCGCCAGCAGCCCTCGGGGGGTAGAGACCCAGTACTTC; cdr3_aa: CASSPRGVETQYF
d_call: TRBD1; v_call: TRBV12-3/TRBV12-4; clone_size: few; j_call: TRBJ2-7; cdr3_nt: TGTGCCAGCAGTTTAGCCGGGACAGGAAGCTACGAGCAGTACTTC; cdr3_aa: CASSLAGTGSYEQYF
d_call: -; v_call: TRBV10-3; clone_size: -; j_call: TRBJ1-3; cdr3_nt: TGTGCCATCAGTGAGTCGTCGAGGGGCCAAAGGAACACCATATATTTT; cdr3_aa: CAISESSRGQRNTIYF
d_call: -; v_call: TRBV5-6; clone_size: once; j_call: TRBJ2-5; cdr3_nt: TGTGCCAGCAGCTTGGCGGTGACCGCTATCCAAGAGACCCAGTACTTC; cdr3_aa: CASSLAVTAIQETQYF
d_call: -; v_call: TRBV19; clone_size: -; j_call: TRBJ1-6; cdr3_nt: TGTGCCAGTAAGGACGGAACTGAGTATAATTCACCCCTCCACTTT; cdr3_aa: CASKDGTEYNSPLHF
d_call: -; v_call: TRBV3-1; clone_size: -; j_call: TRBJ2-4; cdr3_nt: TGTGCCAGCAGCCCCGCCGGAAACATTCAGTACTTC; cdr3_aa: CASSPAGNIQYF
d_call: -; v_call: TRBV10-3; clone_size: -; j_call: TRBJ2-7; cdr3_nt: TGTGCCATCAGTGGCGTTGGGGATGTCCACGAGCAGTACTTC; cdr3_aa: CAISGVGDVHEQYF
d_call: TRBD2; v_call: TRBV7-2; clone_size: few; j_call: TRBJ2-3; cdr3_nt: TGTGCCAGCAGCTTAGCCCCAGTCCGGAACCTAGCGGGGTTTGGAGATACGCAGTATTTT; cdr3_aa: CASSLAPVRNLAGFGDTQYF
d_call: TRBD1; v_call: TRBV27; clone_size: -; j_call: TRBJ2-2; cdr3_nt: TGTGCCAGCAGTACCGCCGGGACAGCGAACACCGGGGAGCTGTTTTTT; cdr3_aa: CASSTAGTANTGELFF
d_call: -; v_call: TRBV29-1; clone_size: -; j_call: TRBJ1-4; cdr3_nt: TGCAGCGCGAAAACAGGGAGGGGGGAAAAACTGTTTTTT; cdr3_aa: CSAKTGRGEKLFF
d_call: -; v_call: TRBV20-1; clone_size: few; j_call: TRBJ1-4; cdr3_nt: TGCAGTGCTCAGCAGGGGTTTAATGAAAAACTGTTTTTT; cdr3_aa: CSAQQGFNEKLFF
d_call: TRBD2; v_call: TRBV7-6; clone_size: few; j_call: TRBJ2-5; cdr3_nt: TGTGCCAGCGGGTTTAGCGGGGGGGCAGGCGAGACCCAGTACTTC; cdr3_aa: CASGFSGGAGETQYF
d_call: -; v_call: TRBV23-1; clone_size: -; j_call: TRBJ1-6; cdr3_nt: TGCGCCAGCAGTCAATATAAGCTTTATAATTCACCCCTCCACTTT; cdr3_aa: CASSQYKLYNSPLHF
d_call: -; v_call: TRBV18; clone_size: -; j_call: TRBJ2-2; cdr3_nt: TGTGCCAGCTCACTTACAGGGAGACGGAACACCGGGGAGCTGTTTTTT; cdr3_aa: CASSLTGRRNTGELFF
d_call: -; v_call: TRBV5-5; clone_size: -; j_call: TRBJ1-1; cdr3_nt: TGTGCCAGCAGCTTGGCTCTGGGGCTACCCATGAACACTGAAGCTTTCTTT; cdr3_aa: CASSLALGLPMNTEAFF
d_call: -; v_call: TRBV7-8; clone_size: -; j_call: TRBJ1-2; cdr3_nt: TGTGCCAGCAGCTTTTCCCGGGAAGGAGGCTACACCTTC; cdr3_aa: CASSFSREGGYTF
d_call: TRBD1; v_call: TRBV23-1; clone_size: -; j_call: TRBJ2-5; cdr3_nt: TGCGCCACCCAGGAGGGAACCGGGAGTGGGGTCCGGGACAGGGGGCAAGAGACCCAGTACTTC; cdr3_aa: CATQEGTGSGVRDRGQETQYF
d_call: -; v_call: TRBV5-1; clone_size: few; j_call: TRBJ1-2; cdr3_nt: TGCGCCAGCAGCCCGGCAGAGGGCTATGGCTACACCTTC; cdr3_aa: CASSPAEGYGYTF
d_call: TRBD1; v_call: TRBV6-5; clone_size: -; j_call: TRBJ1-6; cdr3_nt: TGTGCCAGCAGTTACTCAGACAGGGACCATTCACCCCTCCACTTT; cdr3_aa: CASSYSDRDHSPLHF
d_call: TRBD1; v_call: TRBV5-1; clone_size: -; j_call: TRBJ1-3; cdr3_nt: TGCGCCAGCAGCACGGGACAGATCAGCTCTGGAAACACCATATATTTT; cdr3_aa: CASSTGQISSGNTIYF
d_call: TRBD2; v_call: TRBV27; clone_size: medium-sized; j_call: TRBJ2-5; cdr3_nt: TGTGCCAGCAGCCTTAGCGGGGGGAGAGAGACCCAGTACTTC; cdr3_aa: CASSLSGGRETQYF
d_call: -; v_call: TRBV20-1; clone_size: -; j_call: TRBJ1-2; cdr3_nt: TGCAGTGCTCCCTCAGGGACTAGCACCTACTATGGCTACACCTTC; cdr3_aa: CSAPSGTSTYYGYTF
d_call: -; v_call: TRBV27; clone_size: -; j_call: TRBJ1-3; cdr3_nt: TGTGCCAGCAGTTTTTCGGCGGGAGGCTCTGGAAACACCATATATTTT; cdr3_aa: CASSFSAGGSGNTIYF
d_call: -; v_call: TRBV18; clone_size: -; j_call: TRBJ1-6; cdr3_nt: TGTGCCAGCTCACCTACAAGTCTCTCCTATAATTCACCCCTCCACTTT; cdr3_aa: CASSPTSLSYNSPLHF
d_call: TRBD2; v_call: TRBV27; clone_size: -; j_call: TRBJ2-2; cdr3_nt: TGTGCCAGCAGTCGACTAGCGGGGTTCACCGGGGAGCCGTTTTTT; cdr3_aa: CASSRLAGFTGEPFF
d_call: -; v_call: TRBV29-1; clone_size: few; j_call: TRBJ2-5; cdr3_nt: TGCAGCGTTGGTGCGCTCCAAGAGACCCAGTACTTC; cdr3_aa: CSVGALQETQYF
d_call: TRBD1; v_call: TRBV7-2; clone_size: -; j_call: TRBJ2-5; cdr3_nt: TGTGCCAGCAGCTTAGTTACAGGGGGTAGGAAGTGGACCCAGTACTTC; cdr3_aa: CASSLVTGGRKWTQYF
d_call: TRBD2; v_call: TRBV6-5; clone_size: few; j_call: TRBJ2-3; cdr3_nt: TGTGCCAGCAGTTATGCTAGCGGGGGGGACACAGATACGCAGTATTTT; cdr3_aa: CASSYASGGDTDTQYF
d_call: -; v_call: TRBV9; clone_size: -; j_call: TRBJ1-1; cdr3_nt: TGTGCCAGCAGCGTAGTTTCTGAACTCGTTGAAGCTTTCTTT; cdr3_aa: CASSVVSELVEAFF
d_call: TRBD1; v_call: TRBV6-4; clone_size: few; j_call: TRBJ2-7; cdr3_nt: TGTGCCAGCAGTGACTGGGACAGCCTATACGAGCAGTACTTC; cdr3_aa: CASSDWDSLYEQYF
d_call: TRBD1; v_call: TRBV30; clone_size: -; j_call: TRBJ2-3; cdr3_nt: TGTGCCTGGAGTGTACCCCGGACAGGGGGGTGGACAGATACGCAGTATTTT; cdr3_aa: CAWSVPRTGGWTDTQYF
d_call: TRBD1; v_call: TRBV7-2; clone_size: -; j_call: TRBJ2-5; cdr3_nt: TGTGCCAGCAGCTTACAGGGGGCGGAAGAGACCCAGTACTTC; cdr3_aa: CASSLQGAEETQYF
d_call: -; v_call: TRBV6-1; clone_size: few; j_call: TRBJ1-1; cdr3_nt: TGTGCCAGCAGCGAAACAGGGAGGAACACTGAAGCTTTCTTT; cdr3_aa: CASSETGRNTEAFF
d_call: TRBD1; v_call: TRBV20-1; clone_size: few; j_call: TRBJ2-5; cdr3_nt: TGCAGTGCTAGCCCGACAGGGGTATTAGGGACCCAGTACTTC; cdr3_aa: CSASPTGVLGTQYF
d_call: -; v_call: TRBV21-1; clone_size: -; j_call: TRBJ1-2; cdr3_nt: TGTGCCAGCACCACCCCTCAGGGGTTCAACTATGGCTACACCTTC; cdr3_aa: CASTTPQGFNYGYTF
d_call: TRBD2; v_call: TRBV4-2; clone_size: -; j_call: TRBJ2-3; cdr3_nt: TGTGCCAGCAGCCAAGTATCGTCAGCGGGGCCGGCTACAGATACGCAGTATTTT; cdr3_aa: CASSQVSSAGPATDTQYF
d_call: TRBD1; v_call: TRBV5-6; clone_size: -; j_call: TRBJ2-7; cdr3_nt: TGTGCCAGCAGCCCGACAGGGGGTGGGTACGAGCAGTACTTC; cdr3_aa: CASSPTGGGYEQYF
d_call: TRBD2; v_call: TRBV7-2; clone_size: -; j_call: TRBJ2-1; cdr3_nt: TGTGCCAGCAGCCTCAGCGGGGCAAACAATGAGCAGTTCTTC; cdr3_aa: CASSLSGANNEQFF
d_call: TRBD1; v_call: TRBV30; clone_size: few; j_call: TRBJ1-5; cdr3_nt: TGTGCTTCCTCCGGGACAGGGGGGTATCAGCCCCAGCATTTT; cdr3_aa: CASSGTGGYQPQHF
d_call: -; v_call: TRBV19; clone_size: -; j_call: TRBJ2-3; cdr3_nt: TGTGCCAGTAGTCTCAATTTTCCGGGCCCTTCTGGCACAGATACGCAGTATTTT; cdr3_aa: CASSLNFPGPSGTDTQYF
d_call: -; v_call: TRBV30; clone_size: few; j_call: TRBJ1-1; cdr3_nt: TGTGCCTGGAGTGTAGGGTGGGACACTGAAGCTTTCTTT; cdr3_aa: CAWSVGWDTEAFF
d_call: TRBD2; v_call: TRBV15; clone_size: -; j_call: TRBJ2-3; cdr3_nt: TGTGCCACCAGCAGGCTCGGGCGGGGGGGCCGCACAGATACGCAGTATTTT; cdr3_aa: CATSRLGRGGRTDTQYF
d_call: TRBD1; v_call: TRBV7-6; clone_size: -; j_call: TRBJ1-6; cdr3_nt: TGTGCCAGCAGCCCGACAGGGGTGGATTCACCCCTCCACTTT; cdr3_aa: CASSPTGVDSPLHF